The T cell receptor beta chain under discussion was sequenced for a study of blood T cell repertoires in COVID-19. Study in general: Both acute and convalescent COVID-19 samples were obtained from the United States, Italy and Spain.

TCRdb's table, derived via immunoSEQ multiplex PCR, lists solely in-frame clones and lacks some. The repertoire holds around 450,000 clones, with 75% to 90% as singletons. CDR3 length: 15 amino acids. Trimming took 10 bases from V and 4 from J, leaving 22 bases between them. Germline-derived CDR1 and CDR2 are ENHRY and SYGVKD. The TCR originated in a woman aged 30 to 39 with acute or convalescent COVID-19. The V and J genes are TRBV10-3 and TRBJ1-2; D not resolved. The sequenced sample was peripheral blood. The chain's CDR3 is CANRRSLMAFYGYTF. The CDR3 DNA follows: TGTGCCAACAGACGATCTCTTATGGCTTTCTATGGCTACACCTTC.